These 13 T cell receptor beta chains originate from one sample sequenced in a study of blood T cell repertoires in COVID-19. Data came from immunoSEQ multiplex PCR; TCRdb stores just in-frame clones and leaves some out. This table has about 98,000 clones, over 70% appearing once. Material for sequencing was peripheral blood. The source of these receptors is a woman aged 80 or over with acute or convalescent COVID-19.

J is TRBJ2-7 and V is TRBV5-6; 9 bases map to TRBD1. Trimming removed 4 bases from V and 3 bases from J; junction bases left unmatched: 14. The CDR3 contains 17 residues. From germline, CDR1 is SGHDT and CDR2 YYEEEE. The CDR3 DNA sequence: TGTGCCAGCAGCCAAGTTACCGGGACAGGGCGCAACTACGAGCAGTACTTC. Translation: CASSQVTGTGRNYEQYF.

This chain uses TRBV2 with TRBJ1-6; D unresolved. V lost 6 bases, J lost 8 bases, and 11 bases lay in between. Germline-derived CDR1 and CDR2 are SNHLY and FYNNEI. CDR3 length equals 13 residues. CDR3 sequence: CASRRLGDSPLHF. The CDR3 DNA reads TGTGCCAGCAGGCGACTCGGGGATTCACCCCTCCACTTT.

This clone appeared a few times. The chain links TRBV18 to TRBJ1-4, with TRBD1 matching over 7 bases. Trimming took 6 bases from V and 3 from J; bases not matched to a gene: 13. CDR1 and CDR2 (germline): KGHSH, LQKENI. The CDR3 consists of 17 residues. CDR3 DNA: TGTGCCAGCTCCCGCACGCAGACAGGGAATGCTAATGAAAAACTGTTTTTT. This gives the protein CASSRTQTGNANEKLFF.

The chain has TRBV14 and TRBJ1-2, with 8 bases fitting TRBD1. The CDR3 covers 14 residues. V lost 1 base to trimming and J lost 7 bases; unmatched junction nucleotides: 5. CDR1 and CDR2 from the germline V gene are SGHDN and FVKESK. Written as DNA, the CDR3 is TGTGCCAGCAGCCAAGGTCAGGGGGCGCTTGGCTACACCTTC. This codes for CASSQGQGALGYTF.

This clone was detected a few times. The gene calls are TRBV7-6 and TRBJ2-1, with TRBD2 identical over 9 bases. Trimming cost V 6 bases and J 5 bases; bases outside gene matches: 8. The germline V gene has CDR1 SGHVS and CDR2 FNYEAQ. This CDR3 is built from 15 residues. DNA of the CDR3: TGTGCCAGCAGTGCAGCGGGGGGACGCCACAATGAGCAGTTCTTC. Translating it yields CASSAAGGRHNEQFF.

CDR3 bases: TGTGCCAGCAGGACCAGGAGCGGGGGGACTGAGACCCAGTACTTC. The encoded protein is CASRTRSGGTETQYF. The V and J genes are TRBV6-5 and TRBJ2-5, with 9 bases lining up with TRBD2. This CDR3 contains 15 residues. The V and J ends lost 6 bases and 5 bases, in that order; junction bases with no gene match: 10. Germline V gene lookup returns CDR1 MNHEY and CDR2 SVGAGI.

This chain joins TRBV10-3 and TRBJ2-1; no clear D. V gave up 5 bases and J gave up 8 bases, with 19 bases separating them. The CDR3 has 15 residues. In germline, CDR1 is ENHRY, CDR2 SYGVKD. CDR3 in amino acids: CAISFGTAITDEQFF. CDR3 coding DNA: TGTGCCATCAGTTTCGGTACAGCTATTACCGATGAGCAGTTCTTC.

This clone occurred a few times. The rearrangement uses TRBV6-6 and TRBJ1-6; 10 bases are a match to TRBD1. Looked up from germline, CDR1 is MNHNY and CDR2 is SVGAGI (reference sequence). The trim removed 5 bases at V and 7 bases at J, leaving 5 bases unmatched. The CDR3 extends over 15 amino acids. Written as DNA, the CDR3 is TGTGCCAGCAGTCCGGGACAGGGGTCAAATTCACCCCTCCACTTT. This gives the protein CASSPGQGSNSPLHF.

This clone was counted a few times. The chain joins TRBV6-2 or TRBV6-3 to TRBJ1-2; no firm D call. The V gene's germline CDR1 is MNHEY and CDR2 SVGEGT. With 0 bases removed from V and 0 bases from J, the gap between germline ends came to 11 bases. There are 16 residues in the CDR3. CDR3 in amino acids: CASSYSRSGSNYGYTF. In DNA, the CDR3 is TGTGCCAGCAGTTACTCGAGGAGCGGGTCTAACTATGGCTACACCTTC.

Comment on this clone: The sample has other DNA sequences that encode this CDR3 too. The J gene is TRBJ1-3, the V gene TRBV5-1; D ambiguous. V lost 7 bases and J lost 0, with 11 bases in between. The V gene's germline CDR1 is SGHRS and CDR2 YFSETQ. The CDR3 totals 14 residues. The CDR3 DNA sequence: TGCGCCAGCTCGCTCGCCAGCTCTGGAAACACCATATATTTT. Its protein is CASSLASSGNTIYF.

This chain links TRBV5-6 with TRBJ1-6; 7 bases are a match to TRBD1. Germline V gives CDR1 SGHDT, CDR2 YYEEEE. Unmatched junction bases numbered 9, after V lost 4 bases and J lost 8 bases. The CDR3 length is 15 residues. The CDR3 region is CASSLGQTRHSPLHF. Here the CDR3 DNA reads TGTGCCAGCAGCCTGGGACAGACGCGGCATTCACCCCTCCACTTT.

The V and J genes are TRBV3-1 (or the pseudogene TRBV3-2) and TRBJ1-6; the D gene is possibly TRBD1 (6 bases). The CDR3 covers 16 residues. Germline CDR1 reads LGHDT; CDR2 reads YNNKEL (reference sequence). V was cut by 3 bases and J by 10 bases, with 19 bases left in between. CDR3: CASSQRGEGDGSPLHF. Here the CDR3 DNA reads TGTGCCAGCAGCCAGAGGGGTGAGGGGGACGGGTCACCCCTCCACTTT.

V and J are TRBV28 and TRBJ1-2; tentatively, D is TRBD1 (5 bases). Germline V gene sequence: CDR1 MDHEN, CDR2 SYDVKM. This CDR3 comprises 13 residues. V was pared by 4 bases and J by 8 bases, with 14 bases between. DNA for the CDR3: TGTGCCAGCAGTTCCCCGGGGGGTTTCGGCTACACCTTC. It encodes CASSSPGGFGYTF.